The TCR beta chain described here comes from a study of shared clonotypes between healthy human individuals. Study overall: Donor composition was a couple of women and a few men, aged 18 to 49.

Overall study findings and caveats: Non-shared clonotypes were found to have lower generation probabilities than the clonotypes that were shared by all four of the sorted-subset donors. Generally, naive subsets (rather than memory subsets) showed larger estimated richness.

The germline V and J ends were trimmed by 10 bases and 5 bases, with 13 bases remaining between them. CDR3 size: 11 residues. Germline CDR1 reads SGHKS; CDR2 reads YYEKEE (reference sequence). Regarding this clone: Its target is not known.

The assay was immunoSEQ multiplex PCR, and TCRdb's table has in-frame clones only and misses some. The sample lists 2,100,000 or so clones; approximately 95% were seen once. The chain couples TRBV5-5 to TRBJ2-7; D tentatively fits TRBD1 or TRBD2 (5 bases each). This sequence originates from a man between 18 and 29 years old in good health. The source material was naive CD4+ T cells sorted from blood. Subset defined: CD45RA+ positively selected. CDR3 bases: TGTGCCCATGGGGGAGACGACGAGCAGTACTTC. Its translation: CAHGGDDEQYF.